This T cell receptor beta chain was found in a study of cytomegalovirus exposure and HLA in healthy donors. At the level of the study: Sequencing of about 179 million T cells in an earlier analysis found approximately 120 million unique TCR beta sequences. For the roughly 390 genotyped donors, 81% fell within the Caucasian-associated ancestry cluster. Study-wide findings and caveats: Specificity for CMV antigens was confirmed in vitro for a few of the CMV-associated chains. A prior analysis recorded that most TCR beta V segments were productive about 90% or about 30% of the time.

The CDR3 extends over 14 amino acids. Trimming stripped 0 bases from V and 5 bases from J, with 11 bases between. Germline V gene data show CDR1 as SGHRS and CDR2 as YFSETQ. In regard to this clone: Antigen specificity is unknown.

The primer mix had 60 Vbeta and 13 Jbeta primers. Sequencing used immunoSEQ multiplex PCR; TCRdb keeps in-frame clones, though not all of them. Of 85,000 to 100,000 clones listed, roughly 63% are singletons. Sequencing input: PBMCs. This TCR came from a man aged 50-59 years in good health and CMV-seronegative. The chain couples TRBV5-1 to TRBJ1-2; D perhaps matches TRBD1 (5 bases). CDR3 amino acids: CASSLGQTAYGYTF. The CDR3, as DNA: TGCGCCAGCAGCTTGGGCCAGACAGCGTATGGCTACACCTTC.